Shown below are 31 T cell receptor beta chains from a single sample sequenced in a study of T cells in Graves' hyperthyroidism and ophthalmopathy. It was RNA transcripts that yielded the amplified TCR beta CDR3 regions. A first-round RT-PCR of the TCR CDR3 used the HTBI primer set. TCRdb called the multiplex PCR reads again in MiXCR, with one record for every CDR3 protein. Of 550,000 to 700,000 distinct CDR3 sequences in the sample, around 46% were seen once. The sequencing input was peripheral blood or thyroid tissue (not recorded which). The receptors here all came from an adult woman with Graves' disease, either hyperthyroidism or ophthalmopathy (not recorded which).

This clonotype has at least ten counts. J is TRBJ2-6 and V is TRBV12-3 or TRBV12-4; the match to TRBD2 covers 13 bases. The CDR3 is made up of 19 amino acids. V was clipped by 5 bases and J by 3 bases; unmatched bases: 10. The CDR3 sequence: CASSPWTSGRRGGANVLTF. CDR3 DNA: TGTGCCAGCAGTCCTTGGACTAGCGGGAGAAGGGGTGGGGCCAACGTCCTGACTTTC.

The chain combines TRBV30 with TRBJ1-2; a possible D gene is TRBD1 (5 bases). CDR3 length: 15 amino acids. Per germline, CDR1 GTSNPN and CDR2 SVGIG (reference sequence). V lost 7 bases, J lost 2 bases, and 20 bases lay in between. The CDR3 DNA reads TGTGCCTTCCACTGGGGTGCAGGGCCGAACTATGGCTACACCTTC. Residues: CAFHWGAGPNYGYTF.

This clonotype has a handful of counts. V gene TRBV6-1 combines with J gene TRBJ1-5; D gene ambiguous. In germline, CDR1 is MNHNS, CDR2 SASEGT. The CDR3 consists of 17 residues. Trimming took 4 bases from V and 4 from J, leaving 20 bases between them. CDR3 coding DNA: TGTGCCAGCAGTGGTTATCCGGGTTTTCGGCTAAATCAGCCCCAGCATTTT. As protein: CASSGYPGFRLNQPQHF.

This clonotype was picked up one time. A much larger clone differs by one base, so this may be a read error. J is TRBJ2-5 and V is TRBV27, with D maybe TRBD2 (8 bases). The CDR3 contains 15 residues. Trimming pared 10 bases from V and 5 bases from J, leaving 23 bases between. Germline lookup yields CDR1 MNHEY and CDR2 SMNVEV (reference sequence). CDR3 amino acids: CANSREGASGETQYF. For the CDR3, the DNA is TGTGCCAACAGCCGGGAGGGGGCCTCGGGGGAGACCCAGTACTTC.

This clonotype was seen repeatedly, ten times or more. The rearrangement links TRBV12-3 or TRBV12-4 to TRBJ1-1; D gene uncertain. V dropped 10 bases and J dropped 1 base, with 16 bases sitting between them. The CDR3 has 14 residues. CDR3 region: CANKALGPNTEAFF. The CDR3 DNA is TGTGCCAACAAAGCCCTCGGACCGAACACTGAAGCTTTCTTT.

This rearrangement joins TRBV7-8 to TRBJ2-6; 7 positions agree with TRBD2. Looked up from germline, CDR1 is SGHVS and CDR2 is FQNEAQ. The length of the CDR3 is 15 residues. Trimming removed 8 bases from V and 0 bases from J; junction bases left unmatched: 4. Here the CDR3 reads CASPRGYSGANVLTF. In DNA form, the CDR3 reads TGTGCCAGCCCGCGGGGGTACTCTGGGGCCAACGTCCTGACTTTC. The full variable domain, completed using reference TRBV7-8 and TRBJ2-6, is GAGVSQSPRYKVAKRGQDVALRCDPISGHVSLFWYQQALGQGPEFLTYFQNEAQLDKSGLPSDRFFAERPEGSVSTLKIQRTQQEDSAVYLCASPRGYSGANVLTFGAGSRLTVL.

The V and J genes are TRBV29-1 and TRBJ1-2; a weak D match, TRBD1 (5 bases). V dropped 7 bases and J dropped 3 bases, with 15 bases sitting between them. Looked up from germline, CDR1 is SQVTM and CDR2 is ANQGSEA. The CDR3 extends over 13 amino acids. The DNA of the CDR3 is TGCAGCGCACTCCGGGGGGAGGACTATGGCTACACCTTC. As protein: CSALRGEDYGYTF.

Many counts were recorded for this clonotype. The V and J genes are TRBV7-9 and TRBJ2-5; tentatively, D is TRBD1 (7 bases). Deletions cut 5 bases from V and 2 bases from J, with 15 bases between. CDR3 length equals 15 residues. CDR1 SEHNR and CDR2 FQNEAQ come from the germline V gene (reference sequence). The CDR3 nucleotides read TGTGCCAGCAGCCGCGGGACAGAAGAACAAGAGACCCAGTACTTC. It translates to CASSRGTEEQETQYF.

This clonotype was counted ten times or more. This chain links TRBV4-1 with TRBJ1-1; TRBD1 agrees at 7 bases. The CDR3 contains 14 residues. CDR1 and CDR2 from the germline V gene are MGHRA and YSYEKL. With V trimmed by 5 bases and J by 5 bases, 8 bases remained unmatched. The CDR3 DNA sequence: TGCGCCAGCAGCTTTCGGGACAGTCATACTGAAGCTTTCTTT. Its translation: CASSFRDSHTEAFF.

The CDR3 DNA is TGTGCCAGCAGTGAATGGGGTGATCACACCGGGGAGCTGTTTTTT. Its protein is CASSEWGDHTGELFF. The chain joins TRBV25-1 to TRBJ2-2, with no clear D. V shed 1 base and J shed 3 bases, with 9 bases lying between them. CDR3 length equals 15 residues. The V gene's germline CDR1 is MGHDK and CDR2 SYGVNS.

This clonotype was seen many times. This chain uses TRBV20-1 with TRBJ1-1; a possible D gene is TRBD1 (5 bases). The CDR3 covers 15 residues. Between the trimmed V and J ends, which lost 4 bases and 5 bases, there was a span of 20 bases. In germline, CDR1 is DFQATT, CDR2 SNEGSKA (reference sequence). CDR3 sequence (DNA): TGCAGTGCTAATGGTCTCTCCAGGGTAGGAACTGAAGCTTTCTTT. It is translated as CSANGLSRVGTEAFF.

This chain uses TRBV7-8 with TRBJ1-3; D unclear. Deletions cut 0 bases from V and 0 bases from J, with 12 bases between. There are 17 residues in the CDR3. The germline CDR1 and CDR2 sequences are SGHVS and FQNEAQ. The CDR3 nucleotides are TGTGCCAGCAGCTTAGCGTCGGCAGCCTCCTCTGGAAACACCATATATTTT. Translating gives CASSLASAASSGNTIYF.

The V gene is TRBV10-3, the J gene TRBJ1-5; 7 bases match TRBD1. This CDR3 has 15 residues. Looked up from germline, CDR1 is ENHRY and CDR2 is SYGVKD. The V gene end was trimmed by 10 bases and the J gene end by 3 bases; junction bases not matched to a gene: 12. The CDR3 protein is CASKAPRGINQPQHF. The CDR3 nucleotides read TGTGCCAGCAAAGCACCCAGGGGGATCAATCAGCCCCAGCATTTT.

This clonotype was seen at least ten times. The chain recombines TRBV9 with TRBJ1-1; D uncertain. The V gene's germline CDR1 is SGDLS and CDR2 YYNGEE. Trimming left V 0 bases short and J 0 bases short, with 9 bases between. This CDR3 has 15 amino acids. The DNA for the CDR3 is TGTGCCAGCAGCGTAGAGGAGGGAATGAACACTGAAGCTTTCTTT. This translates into CASSVEEGMNTEAFF.

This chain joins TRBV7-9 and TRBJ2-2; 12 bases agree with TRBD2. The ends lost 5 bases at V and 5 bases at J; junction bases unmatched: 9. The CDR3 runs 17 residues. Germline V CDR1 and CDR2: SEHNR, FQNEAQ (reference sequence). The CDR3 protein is CASSPRLAGEKTGELFF. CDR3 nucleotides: TGTGCCAGCAGCCCTAGACTAGCGGGAGAAAAGACCGGGGAGCTGTTTTTT.

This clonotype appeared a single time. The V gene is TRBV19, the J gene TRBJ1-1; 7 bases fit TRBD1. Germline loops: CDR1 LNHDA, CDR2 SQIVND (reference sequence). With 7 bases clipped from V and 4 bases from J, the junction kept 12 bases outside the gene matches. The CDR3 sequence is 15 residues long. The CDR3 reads CASTKRDSSGTEAFF. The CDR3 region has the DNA TGTGCCAGTACCAAACGGGACAGCAGCGGCACTGAAGCTTTCTTT.

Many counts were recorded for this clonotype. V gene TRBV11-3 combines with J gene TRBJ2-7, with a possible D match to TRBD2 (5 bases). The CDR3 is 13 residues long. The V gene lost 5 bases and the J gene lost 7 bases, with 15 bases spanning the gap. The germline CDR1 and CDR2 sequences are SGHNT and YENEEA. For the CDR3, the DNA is TGTGCCAGCAGCGCCACGAGGTCGGGGGAGCAGTACTTC. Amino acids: CASSATRSGEQYF.

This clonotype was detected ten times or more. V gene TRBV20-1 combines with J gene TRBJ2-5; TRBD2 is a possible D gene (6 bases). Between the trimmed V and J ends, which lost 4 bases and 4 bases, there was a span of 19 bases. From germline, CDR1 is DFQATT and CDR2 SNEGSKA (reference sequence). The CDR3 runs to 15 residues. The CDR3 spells CSATLPGVYVETQYF. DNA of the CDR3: TGCAGTGCTACTCTCCCGGGAGTTTATGTAGAGACCCAGTACTTC.

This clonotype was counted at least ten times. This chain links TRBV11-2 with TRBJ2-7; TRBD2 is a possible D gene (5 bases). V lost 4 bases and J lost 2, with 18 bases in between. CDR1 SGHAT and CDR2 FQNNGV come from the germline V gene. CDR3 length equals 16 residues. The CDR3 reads CASSSLTGRGTYEQYF. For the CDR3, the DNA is TGTGCCAGCAGCTCCTTGACTGGAAGAGGGACCTACGAGCAGTACTTC.

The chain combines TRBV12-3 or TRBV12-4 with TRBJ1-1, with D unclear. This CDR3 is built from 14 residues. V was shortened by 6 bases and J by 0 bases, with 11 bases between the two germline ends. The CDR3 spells CASSLNAVNTEAFF. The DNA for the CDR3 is TGTGCCAGCAGCCTAAACGCGGTGAACACTGAAGCTTTCTTT.

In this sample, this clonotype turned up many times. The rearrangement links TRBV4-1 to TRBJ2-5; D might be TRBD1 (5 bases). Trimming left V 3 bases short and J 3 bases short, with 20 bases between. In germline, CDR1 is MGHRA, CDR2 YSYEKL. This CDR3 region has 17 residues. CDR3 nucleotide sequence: TGCGCCAGCAGCCATGGGCGGCGGCCCAGGGAAGAAGAGACCCAGTACTTC. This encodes CASSHGRRPREEETQYF.

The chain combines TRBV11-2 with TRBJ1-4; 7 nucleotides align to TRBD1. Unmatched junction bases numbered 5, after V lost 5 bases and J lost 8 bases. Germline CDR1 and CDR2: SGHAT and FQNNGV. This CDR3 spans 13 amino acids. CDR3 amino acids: CASSEGGEEKLFF. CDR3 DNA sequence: TGTGCCAGCAGCGAAGGGGGCGAAGAAAAACTGTTTTTT.

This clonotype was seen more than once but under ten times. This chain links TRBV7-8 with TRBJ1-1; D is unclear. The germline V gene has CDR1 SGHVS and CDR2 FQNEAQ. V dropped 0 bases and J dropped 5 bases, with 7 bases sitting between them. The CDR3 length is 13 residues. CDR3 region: CASSLAGRTEAFF. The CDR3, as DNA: TGTGCCAGCAGCTTAGCTGGACGTACTGAAGCTTTCTTT.

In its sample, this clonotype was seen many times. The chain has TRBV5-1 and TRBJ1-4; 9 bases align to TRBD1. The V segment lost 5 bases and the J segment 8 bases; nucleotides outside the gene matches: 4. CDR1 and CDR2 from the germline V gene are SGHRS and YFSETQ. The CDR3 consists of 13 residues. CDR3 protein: CASRRQGVEKLFF. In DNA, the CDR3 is TGCGCCAGCAGACGACAGGGGGTCGAAAAACTGTTTTTT. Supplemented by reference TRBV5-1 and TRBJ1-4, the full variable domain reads KAGVTQTPRYLIKTRGQQVTLSCSPISGHRSVSWYQQTPGQGLQFLFEYFSETQRNKGNFPGRFSGRQFSNSRSEMNVSTLELGDSALYLCASRRQGVEKLFFGSGTQLSVL.

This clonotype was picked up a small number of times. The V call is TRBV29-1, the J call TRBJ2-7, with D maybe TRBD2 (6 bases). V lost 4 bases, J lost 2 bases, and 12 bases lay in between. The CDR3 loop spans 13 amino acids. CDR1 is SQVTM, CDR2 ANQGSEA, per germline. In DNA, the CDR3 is TGCAGCGTTGGGCCTAGCGACCCCTACGAGCAGTACTTC. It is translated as CSVGPSDPYEQYF.

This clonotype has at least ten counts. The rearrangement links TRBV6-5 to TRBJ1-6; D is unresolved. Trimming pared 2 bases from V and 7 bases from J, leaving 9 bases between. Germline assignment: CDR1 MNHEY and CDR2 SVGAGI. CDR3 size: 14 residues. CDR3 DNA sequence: TGTGCCAGCAGTTACAACGGTGGGAATTCACCCCTCCACTTT. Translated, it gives CASSYNGGNSPLHF.

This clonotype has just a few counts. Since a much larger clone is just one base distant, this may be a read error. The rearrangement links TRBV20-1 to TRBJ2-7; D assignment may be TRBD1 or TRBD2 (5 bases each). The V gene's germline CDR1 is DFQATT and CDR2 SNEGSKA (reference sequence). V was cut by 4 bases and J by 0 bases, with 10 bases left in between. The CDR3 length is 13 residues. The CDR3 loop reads CSAIRGSSYEQYF. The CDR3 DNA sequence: TGCAGTGCTATCCGGGGCAGCTCCTACGAGCAGTACTTC.

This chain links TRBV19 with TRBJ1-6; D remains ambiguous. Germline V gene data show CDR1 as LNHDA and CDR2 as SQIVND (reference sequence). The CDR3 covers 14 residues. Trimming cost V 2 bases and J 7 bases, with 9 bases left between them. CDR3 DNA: TGTGCCAGTAGTATACCCGTGGACAATTCACCCCTCCACTTT. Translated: CASSIPVDNSPLHF.

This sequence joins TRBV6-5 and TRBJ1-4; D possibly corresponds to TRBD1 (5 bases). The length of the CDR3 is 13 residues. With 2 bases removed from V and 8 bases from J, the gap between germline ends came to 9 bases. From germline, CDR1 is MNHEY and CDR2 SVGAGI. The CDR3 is CASSYRGEEKLFF. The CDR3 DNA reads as TGTGCCAGCAGTTACAGGGGAGAAGAAAAACTGTTTTTT.

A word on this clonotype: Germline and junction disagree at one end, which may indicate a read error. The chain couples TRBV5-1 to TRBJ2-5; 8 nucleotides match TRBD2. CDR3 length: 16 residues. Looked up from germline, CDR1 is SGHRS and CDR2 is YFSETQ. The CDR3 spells CASSLVSGLAGETQYF. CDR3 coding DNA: TGTGCCAGCAGCTTAGTGTCCGGTCTAGCGGGAGAGACCCAGTACTTC.

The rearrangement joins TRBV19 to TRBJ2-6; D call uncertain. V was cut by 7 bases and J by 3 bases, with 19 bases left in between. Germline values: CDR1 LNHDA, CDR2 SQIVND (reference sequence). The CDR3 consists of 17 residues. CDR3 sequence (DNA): TGTGCCAGTACCTCGGGTCCGAGAGGCTATGGGGCCAACGTCCTGACTTTC. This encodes CASTSGPRGYGANVLTF.